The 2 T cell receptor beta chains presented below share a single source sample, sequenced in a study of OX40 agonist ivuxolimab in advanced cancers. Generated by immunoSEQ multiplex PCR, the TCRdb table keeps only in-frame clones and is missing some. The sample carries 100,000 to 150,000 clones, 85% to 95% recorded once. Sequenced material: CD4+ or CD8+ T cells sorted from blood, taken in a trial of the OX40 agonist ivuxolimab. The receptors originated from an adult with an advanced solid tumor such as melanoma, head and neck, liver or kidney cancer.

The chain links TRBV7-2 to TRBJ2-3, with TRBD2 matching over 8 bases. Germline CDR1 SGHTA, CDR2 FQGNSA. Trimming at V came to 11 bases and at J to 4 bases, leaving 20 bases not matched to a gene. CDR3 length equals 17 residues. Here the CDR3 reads CAAGGLRREGRADTQYF. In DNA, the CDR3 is TGTGCCGCGGGGGGTTTGAGGAGGGAGGGCCGGGCAGATACGCAGTATTTT. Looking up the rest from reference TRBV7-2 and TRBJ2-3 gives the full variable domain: GAGVSQSPSNKVTEKGKDVELRCDPISGHTALYWYRQSLGQGLEFLIYFQGNSAPDKSGLPSDRFSAERTGGSVSTLTIQRTQQEDSAVYLCAAGGLRREGRADTQYFGPGTRLTVL.

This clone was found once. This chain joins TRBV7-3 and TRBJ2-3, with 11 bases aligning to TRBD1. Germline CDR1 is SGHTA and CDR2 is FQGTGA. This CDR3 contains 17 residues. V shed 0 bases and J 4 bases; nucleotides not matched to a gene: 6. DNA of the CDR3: TGTGCCAGCAGCTTAACGGGGACAGGGGGTGGTGCAGATACGCAGTATTTT. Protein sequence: CASSLTGTGGGADTQYF.